Presented here are 5 T cell receptor beta chains from one specimen sequenced in a study of cytomegalovirus exposure and HLA in healthy donors. The study ran its PCR with 60 Vbeta and 13 Jbeta primers. Repertoires were generated with immunoSEQ multiplex PCR, while TCRdb's copy carries only in-frame clones and drops some. This table holds some 190,000 clones, approximately 86% found once. The sample consisted of PBMCs. The receptors derive from a woman in her thirties in good health and CMV-seronegative.

This clone has more than one count but fewer than ten. Other DNA sequences from this sample encode an identical CDR3 as well. The chain's CDR3 is CASSIGGTGGTDTQYF. In DNA form, the CDR3 reads TGTGCCAGTAGTATAGGAGGGACAGGGGGGACAGATACGCAGTATTTT. The chain carries TRBV19 and TRBJ2-3, with 11 positions matching TRBD1. Germline V CDR1 and CDR2: LNHDA, SQIVND (reference sequence). This CDR3 is built from 16 residues. Trimming removed 1 base from V and 3 bases from J; junction bases left unmatched: 3.

The chain uses TRBV5-1 and TRBJ2-5; 8 bases are a match to TRBD2. Germline V gene sequence: CDR1 SGHRS, CDR2 YFSETQ. V gave up 0 bases and J gave up 4 bases; unmatched junction bases: 5. This CDR3 contains 15 residues. CDR3 sequence reads: CASSLAGRGGETQYF. The CDR3 DNA reads TGCGCCAGCAGCTTGGCCGGACGGGGGGGAGAGACCCAGTACTTC.

The chain carries TRBV11-3 and TRBJ1-1; D is unresolved. Between the trimmed V and J ends, which lost 5 bases and 1 base, there was a span of 14 bases. Germline CDR1 reads SGHNT; CDR2 reads YENEEA. This CDR3 has 15 amino acids. The CDR3 DNA reads as TGTGCCAGCAGCCAAACCGGACTGGCGAACACTGAAGCTTTCTTT. It specifies CASSQTGLANTEAFF.

The CDR3 loop reads CASSLGGSGGQETQYF. Written as DNA, the CDR3 is TGCGCCAGCAGTCTGGGGGGTAGCGGGGGCCAAGAGACCCAGTACTTC. The chain links TRBV5-1 to TRBJ2-5; 9 bases line up with TRBD2. V lost 5 bases, J lost 1 base, and 9 bases stayed unmatched. The length of the CDR3 is 16 residues. Germline V gene lookup returns CDR1 SGHRS and CDR2 YFSETQ.

Remarks on this clone: A read error may produce the germline difference seen at one junction end. The chain is built from TRBV5-1 and TRBJ1-5; D remains ambiguous. Germline V gene data show CDR1 as SGHRS and CDR2 as YFSETQ. There are 15 residues in the CDR3. The CDR3 sequence is CASSVLEGEDQPQHF. Here the CDR3 DNA reads TGTGCCAGCAGCGTATTGGAGGGAGAAGATCAGCCCCAGCATTTT.